Each of the 18 T cell receptor beta chains below was sequenced from the same sample in a study of cytotoxic CD8 clonotypes in ibrutinib-treated CLL. Assay used: immunoSEQ multiplex PCR; TCRdb lists only in-frame clones, some missing. The table lists 40,000 to 55,000 clones, over 80% of them singletons. The source was PBMCs, collected after 24 months of ibrutinib treatment. The origin of the receptors is a human donor with chronic lymphocytic leukemia.

The V gene is TRBV29-1, the J gene TRBJ1-1; TRBD1 matches 7 bases. The junction had 9 bases not matched to a gene; V was cut back by 5 bases and J by 0 bases. Germline lookup yields CDR1 SQVTM and CDR2 ANQGSEA. The CDR3 consists of 15 residues. CDR3 bases: TGCAGCGTTTGTCAGGGGGTTACTTTGAACACTGAAGCTTTCTTT. This sequence encodes CSVCQGVTLNTEAFF.

The CDR3 coding sequence is TGTGCCAGTAGCACAGGGTTCGGGACTAGCGGAGCCTACGAGCAGTACTTC. Translating gives CASSTGFGTSGAYEQYF. The V and J genes are TRBV19 and TRBJ2-7; 11 bases align to TRBD2. The CDR3 loop spans 17 amino acids. The germline gives CDR1 LNHDA, CDR2 SQIVND (reference sequence). Unmatched junction bases numbered 12, after V lost 6 bases and J lost 2 bases.

This chain joins TRBV9 and TRBJ2-3; possible D gene TRBD2, 5 bases. Trimming pared 3 bases from V and 2 bases from J, leaving 16 bases between. Germline V gives CDR1 SGDLS, CDR2 YYNGEE. There are 16 residues in the CDR3. The DNA for the CDR3 is TGTGCCAGCAGCGGAGACGGACTCGACTTCACAGATACGCAGTATTTT. It codes for CASSGDGLDFTDTQYF.

As DNA, the CDR3 is TGTGCCAGCAGCCCACGGACCGGGACTAGGGACAATGAGCAGTTCTTC. It encodes CASSPRTGTRDNEQFF. This chain connects TRBV11-3 to TRBJ2-1; 8 bases line up with TRBD2. V trimming: 5 bases; J trimming: 5 bases; junction bases outside the gene matches: 11. The CDR3 length is 16 residues. Germline CDR1 is SGHNT and CDR2 is YENEEA.

The rearrangement joins TRBV14 to TRBJ2-1, with TRBD2 matching over 11 bases. This CDR3 has 16 residues. The trim removed 6 bases at V and 2 bases at J, leaving 6 bases unmatched. Per the germline V gene, CDR1 is SGHDN and CDR2 is FVKESK. CDR3 region: CASRTSGSGAYNEQFF. As DNA, the CDR3 is TGTGCCAGCAGAACTAGCGGGAGTGGCGCCTACAATGAGCAGTTCTTC.

This clone is termed medium-sized. This chain joins TRBV4-3 and TRBJ2-6; unclear D gene. V was pared by 0 bases and J by 2 bases, with 8 bases between. CDR3 size: 16 residues. CDR1 and CDR2 from the germline V gene are LGHNA and YSLEER. CDR3 amino acids: CASSQDNSAGANVLTF. Here the CDR3 DNA reads TGCGCCAGCAGCCAAGATAACAGTGCTGGGGCCAACGTCCTGACTTTC.

The chain couples TRBV27 to TRBJ1-4, with TRBD1 as a possible D gene (6 bases). The germline CDR1 and CDR2 sequences are MNHEY and SMNVEV (reference sequence). Trimming removed 5 bases at V and 3 bases at J, with 13 bases between. The CDR3 spans 15 residues. CDR3 amino acids: CASSARGTPNEKLFF. CDR3 sequence (DNA): TGTGCCAGCAGTGCCCGGGGGACACCTAATGAAAAACTGTTTTTT.

V and J are TRBV10-3 and TRBJ1-4; D is uncertain. V dropped 6 bases and J dropped 3 bases, with 11 bases sitting between them. Germline V gene data show CDR1 as ENHRY and CDR2 as SYGVKD. The CDR3 is made up of 14 amino acids. Written as DNA, the CDR3 is TGTGCCATCAGGTCGAGTGCAGCTAATGAAAAACTGTTTTTT. This codes for CAIRSSAANEKLFF.

The V and J genes are TRBV7-2 and TRBJ1-1; weak D call: TRBD1 (6 bases). The CDR3 runs 16 residues. With 1 base removed from V and 13 bases from J, the gap between germline ends came to 25 bases. Germline loops: CDR1 SGHTA, CDR2 FQGNSA. The CDR3 nucleotides are TGTGCCAGCAGCTTAGTAATCCGGGGGGCCCCGAGTAATGTTTTCTTT. It yields the protein CASSLVIRGAPSNVFF.

The rearrangement links TRBV21-1 to TRBJ2-2; the D call of TRBD2 is as the table states it, not checked on the DNA. TRBV21-1 is classified as a pseudogene. CDR3 length: 15 residues. The CDR3 bases are TGTGCCAGCAATAAACGGGAGTCCGACACCGGGGAGCTGTTTTTT. This codes for CASNKRESDTGELFF.

The V gene is TRBV7-9, the J gene TRBJ1-5; D perhaps matches TRBD1 (6 bases). V lost 3 bases and J lost 5, with 11 bases in between. The CDR3 sequence is 14 residues long. The germline CDR1 and CDR2 sequences are SEHNR and FQNEAQ (reference sequence). DNA for the CDR3: TGTGCCAGCAGCTTGGACAGTAAGGATCAGCCCCAGCATTTT. This encodes CASSLDSKDQPQHF. Combining the CDR3 with reference TRBV7-9 and TRBJ1-5 gives the whole variable domain DTGVSQNPRHKITKRGQNVTFRCDPISEHNRLYWYRQTLGQGPEFLTYFQNEAQLEKSRLLSDRFSAERPKGSFSTLEIQRTEQGDSAMYLCASSLDSKDQPQHFGDGTRLSIL.

The genes are TRBV27 and TRBJ2-1; TRBD2 agrees at 9 bases. The junction had 6 bases not matched to a gene; V was cut back by 2 bases and J by 7 bases. This CDR3 has 15 residues. The germline gives CDR1 MNHEY, CDR2 SMNVEV (reference sequence). In DNA, the CDR3 is TGTGCCAGCAGTTTACGTCTAGCGGGAATGAATGAGCAGTTCTTC. It codes for CASSLRLAGMNEQFF.

The chain recombines TRBV27 with TRBJ1-5, with D maybe TRBD1 (5 bases). The CDR3 is 15 amino acids. CDR1 is MNHEY, CDR2 SMNVEV, per germline (reference sequence). Trimming took off 3 bases at V and 2 bases at J, with 11 bases between the two ends. The CDR3 here is CASSLGVSGNQPQHF. The CDR3 nucleotides read TGTGCCAGCAGTTTGGGGGTTAGTGGCAATCAGCCCCAGCATTTT.

The rearrangement links TRBV30 to TRBJ2-5; a possible D gene is TRBD1 (6 bases). The CDR3 is made up of 14 amino acids. Germline CDR1 is GTSNPN and CDR2 is SVGIG (reference sequence). V lost 0 bases and J 2 bases, leaving 10 bases between the germline ends. The chain's CDR3 is CAWSVGGFQETQYF. DNA of the CDR3: TGTGCCTGGAGTGTAGGGGGTTTTCAAGAGACCCAGTACTTC. The entire variable domain, with the rest obtained from reference TRBV30 and TRBJ2-5, is as follows: SQTIHQWPATLVQPVGSPLSLECTVEGTSNPNLYWYRQAAGRGLQLLFYSVGIGQISSEVPQNLSASRPQDRQFILSSKKLLLSDSGFYLCAWSVGGFQETQYFGPGTRLLVL.

The chain is built from TRBV5-6 and TRBJ1-2, with unresolved D. CDR3 length: 14 residues. Trimming pared 5 bases from V and 1 base from J, leaving 12 bases between. CDR1 SGHDT and CDR2 YYEEEE come from the germline V gene. CDR3 amino acids: CASRFFGSNYGYTF. The CDR3 nucleotides read TGTGCCAGCAGATTCTTCGGGAGTAACTATGGCTACACCTTC.

In DNA, the CDR3 is TGTGCCAGTAGGGGACTAGCGGGGAGCACAGATACGCAGTATTTT. Amino acid sequence: CASRGLAGSTDTQYF. The V gene is TRBV19, the J gene TRBJ2-3; 13 bases map to TRBD2. V dropped 6 bases and J dropped 0; count of bases not matched to a gene: 0. Germline-derived CDR1 and CDR2 are LNHDA and SQIVND (reference sequence). This CDR3 has 15 residues.

This rearrangement joins TRBV21-1 to TRBJ1-5. TRBV21-1 is a pseudogene locus. The CDR3 extends over 15 amino acids. In nucleotides, the CDR3 is TGTGCCAGCAGGAGGGGCCGGTATAGCAATCAGCCCCAGCATTTT. This encodes CASRRGRYSNQPQHF.

The CDR3 region is CASSQEYRGTNTEAFF. Written as DNA, the CDR3 is TGCGCCAGCAGCCAAGAGTACAGGGGCACAAACACTGAAGCTTTCTTT. The rearrangement uses TRBV4-3 and TRBJ1-1; 7 nucleotides match TRBD1. The CDR3 contains 16 residues. V trimming: 0 bases; J trimming: 2 bases; junction bases outside the gene matches: 6. Germline V gives CDR1 LGHNA, CDR2 YSLEER.